This T cell receptor (beta chain) was sequenced during a study of blood T cell repertoires in COVID-19. Background on the study: The cDNA or gDNA used as material had been derived from T cells, B-cell-depleted T cells, or PBMCs.

This clone was picked up many times. Adults between roughly 18 and 90 years of age took part from about two dozen US areas. Clinical history reported by participants formed the basis on which cohorts were assigned. Some clones are missing from TCRdb's copy, which holds only in-frame ones; the method was immunoSEQ multiplex PCR. The profile shows roughly 240,000 clones, about 91% of them singletons. The J segment lost 4 bases and the V segment lost 6 bases, leaving 11 bases of the junction unmatched. The germline gives CDR1 MNHEY, CDR2 SVGAGI. The CDR3 has 15 residues. The sample consisted of PBMCs or T cells enriched from blood (not recorded which). The source of this sequence is a woman aged 25 to 39 with acute COVID-19. The chain uses TRBV6-5 and TRBJ1-2, with 7 bases that match TRBD1. The CDR3 region is CASRQGQKNGYGYTF. In DNA form, the CDR3 reads TGTGCCAGCAGACAGGGACAGAAGAACGGCTATGGCTACACCTTC.